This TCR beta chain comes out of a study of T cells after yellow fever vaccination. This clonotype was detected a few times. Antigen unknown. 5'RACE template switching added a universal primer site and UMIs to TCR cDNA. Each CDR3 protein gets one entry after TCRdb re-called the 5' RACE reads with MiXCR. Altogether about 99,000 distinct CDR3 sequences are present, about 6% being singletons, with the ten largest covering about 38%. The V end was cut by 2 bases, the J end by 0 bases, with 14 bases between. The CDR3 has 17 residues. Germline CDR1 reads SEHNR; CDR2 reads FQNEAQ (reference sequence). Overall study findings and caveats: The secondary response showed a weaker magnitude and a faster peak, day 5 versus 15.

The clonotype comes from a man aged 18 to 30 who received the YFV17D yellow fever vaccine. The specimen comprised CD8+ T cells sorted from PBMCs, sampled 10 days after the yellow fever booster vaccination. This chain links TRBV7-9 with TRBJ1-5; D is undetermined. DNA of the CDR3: TGTGCCAGCAGCTTATACGAGGGCGCATATAGCAATCAGCCCCAGCATTTT. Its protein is CASSLYEGAYSNQPQHF.